This TCR beta chain appears in the sequencing data of a study of cytotoxic CD8 clonotypes in ibrutinib-treated CLL. With respect to this clone: The sample contains more than one DNA sequence encoding this CDR3.

Repertoires were generated with immunoSEQ multiplex PCR, while TCRdb's copy carries only in-frame clones and drops some. The sample records roughly 51,000 clones, about half being singletons. This CDR3 has 11 residues. CDR1 and CDR2 (germline): SGHRS, YFSETQ. V lost 2 bases to trimming and J lost 3 bases, with 2 bases between them. The sequencing used PBMCs, collected after 12 months of ibrutinib treatment. This receptor was taken from a human donor with chronic lymphocytic leukemia. This chain links TRBV5-1 with TRBJ2-5; D not certain. Written as DNA, the CDR3 is TGCGCCAGCAGCTTAAAAGAGACCCAGTACTTC. Translated: CASSLKETQYF.